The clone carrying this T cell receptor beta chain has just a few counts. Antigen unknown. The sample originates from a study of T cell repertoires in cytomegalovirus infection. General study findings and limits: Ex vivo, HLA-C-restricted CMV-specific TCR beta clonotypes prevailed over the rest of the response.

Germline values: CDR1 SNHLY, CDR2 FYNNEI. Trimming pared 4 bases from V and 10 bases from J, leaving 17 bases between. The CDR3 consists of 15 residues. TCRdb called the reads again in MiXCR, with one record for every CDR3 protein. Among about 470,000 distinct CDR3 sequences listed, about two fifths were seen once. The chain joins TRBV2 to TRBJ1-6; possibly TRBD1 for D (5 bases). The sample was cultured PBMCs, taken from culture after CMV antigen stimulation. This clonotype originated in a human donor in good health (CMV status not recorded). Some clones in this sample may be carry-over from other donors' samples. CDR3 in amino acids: CASSAETASDSPLHF. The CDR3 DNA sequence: TGTGCCAGCAGTGCTGAGACAGCCTCGGACTCACCCCTCCACTTT.